The entry below gives a single T cell receptor beta chain sequence along with its context. Its antigen is unknown. TCRdb keeps only in-frame clones here, not all; method: immunoSEQ multiplex PCR. The top ten clones hold 1.5% to 2% of a sample with around 500,000 clones, 89% of them seen once. J was trimmed by 8 bases and V by 2 bases; bases with no gene match: 6. The CDR3 has 16 amino acids. Per germline, CDR1 LGHDT and CDR2 YNNKEL (reference sequence). Sample treatment: about 20 received Ad26.COV2.S at low or high dose, single or two shots; about 5 received placebo; per-sample allocation not given. Repertoires come from day 63 after the first vaccine or placebo injection. An adult donor aged 18-55 years was enrolled in Boston. The sample is drawn from a study of Ad26.COV2.S vaccination and SARS-CoV-2 variants. About the research overall: The vaccine Ad26.COV2.S was put into the muscle once, or twice with 56 days between. Study findings and constraints: People who got the vaccine had more spike-specific TCR breadth than people who got placebo.

The receptor's source is a person between 18 and 59 years old who received the Ad26.COV2.S COVID-19 vaccine or a placebo. The material sequenced was peripheral blood, taken in a trial of Ad26.COV2.S vaccine versus placebo. The rearrangement uses TRBV3-1 (or the pseudogene TRBV3-2) and TRBJ2-1; 13 bases line up with TRBD2. The CDR3 DNA is TGTGCCAGCAGCCAAACCGTCGGACTAGCGGGAGATGAGCAGTTCTTC. Translating gives CASSQTVGLAGDEQFF.